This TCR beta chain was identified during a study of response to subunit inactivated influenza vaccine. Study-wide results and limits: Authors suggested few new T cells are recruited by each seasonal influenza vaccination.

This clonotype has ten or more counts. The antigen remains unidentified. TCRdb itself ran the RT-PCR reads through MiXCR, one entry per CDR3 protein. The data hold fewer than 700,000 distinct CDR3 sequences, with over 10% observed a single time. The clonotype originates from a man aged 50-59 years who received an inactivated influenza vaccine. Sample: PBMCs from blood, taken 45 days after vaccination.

In DNA, the CDR3 is TGTGCCTTACCAAGCGGGAGTCCCTACGAGCAGTACTTC. This codes for CALPSGSPYEQYF. V usage is TRBV21-1 and J usage is TRBJ2-7. TRBV21-1 corresponds to a pseudogene. There are 13 residues in the CDR3.